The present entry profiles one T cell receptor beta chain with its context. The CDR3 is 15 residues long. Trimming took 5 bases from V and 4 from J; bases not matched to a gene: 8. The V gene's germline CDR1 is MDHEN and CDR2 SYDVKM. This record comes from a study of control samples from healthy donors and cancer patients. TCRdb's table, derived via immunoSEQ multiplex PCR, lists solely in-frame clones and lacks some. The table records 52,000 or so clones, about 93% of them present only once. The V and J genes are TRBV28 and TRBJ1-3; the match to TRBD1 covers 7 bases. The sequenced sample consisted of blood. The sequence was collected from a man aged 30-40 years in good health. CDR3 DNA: TGTGCCAGCAGTGGACTAACAGGGGCGGGAAACACCATATATTTT. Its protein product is CASSGLTGAGNTIYF. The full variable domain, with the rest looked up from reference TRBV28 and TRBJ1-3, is DVKVTQSSRYLVKRTGEKVFLECVQDMDHENMFWYRQDPGLGLRLIYFSYDVKMKEKGDIPEGYSVSREKKERFSLILESASTNQTSMYLCASSGLTGAGNTIYFGEGSWLTVV.